One T cell receptor beta chain is described in this entry. Measured with immunoSEQ multiplex PCR; TCRdb has only the in-frame clones, and not every one. The table includes some 490,000 clones, approximately 83% detected once. The sample belongs to a study of blood T cell repertoires in COVID-19. Study-wide context: PBMCs, B-cell-depleted T cells, or T cells were the source of the cDNA or gDNA that made up the material.

The sequence came from a human donor in a cohort sampled during active COVID-19. Sequenced material: peripheral blood.

This CDR3 reads CASSESGYEQYF. CDR3 DNA: TGTGCCAGCAGTGAATCCGGGTACGAGCAGTACTTC. The chain recombines TRBV25-1 with TRBJ2-7; D not certain. The CDR3 spans 12 residues. Trimming cost V 1 base and J 4 bases, with 5 bases left between them. Germline-derived CDR1 and CDR2 are MGHDK and SYGVNS.